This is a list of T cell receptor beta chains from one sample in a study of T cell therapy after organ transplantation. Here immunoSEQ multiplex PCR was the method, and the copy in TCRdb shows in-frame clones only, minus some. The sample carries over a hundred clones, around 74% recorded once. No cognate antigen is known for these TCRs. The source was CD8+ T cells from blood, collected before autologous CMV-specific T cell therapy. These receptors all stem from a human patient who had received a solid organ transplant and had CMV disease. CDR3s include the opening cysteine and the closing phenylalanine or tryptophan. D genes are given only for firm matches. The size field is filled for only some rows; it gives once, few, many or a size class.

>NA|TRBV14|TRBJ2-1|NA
TGTGCCAGCAGCCAAGATTGGAGGGGATCCTACAATGAGCAGTTCTTC
CASSQDWRGSYNEQFF
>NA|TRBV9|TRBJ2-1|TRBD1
TGTGCCAGCAGCGCAACCGGGACAGGAAACTATGAGCAGTTCTTC
CASSATGTGNYEQFF
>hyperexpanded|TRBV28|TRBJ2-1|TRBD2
TGTGCCAGCAGTTTTCGACTAGCGGGGGCCAGCTCCTACAATGAGCAGTTCTTC
CASSFRLAGASSYNEQFF
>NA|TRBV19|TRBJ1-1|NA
TGTGCCAGTAGTATGAGTAACACTGAAGCTTTCTTT
CASSMSNTEAFF
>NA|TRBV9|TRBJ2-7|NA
TGTGCCAGCAGCGTGTACGGGGACACCTCCTACGAGCAGTACTTC
CASSVYGDTSYEQYF
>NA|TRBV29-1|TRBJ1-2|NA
TGCAGCGCCCGGGGTTTGGATGACTATGGCTACACCTTC
CSARGLDDYGYTF
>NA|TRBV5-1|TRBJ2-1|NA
TGCGCCAGCAGCTTGGTTTCAAGCGGAGTATACAATGAGCAGTTCTTC
CASSLVSSGVYNEQFF
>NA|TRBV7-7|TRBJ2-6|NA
TGTGCCAGCAGCGGTCCGAAACAAAGTCGGGCCAACGTCCTGACTTTC
CASSGPKQSRANVLTF
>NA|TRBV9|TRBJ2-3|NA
TGTGCCAGCAGCGTATTGACCACTAGCACAGATACGCAGTATTTT
CASSVLTTSTDTQYF
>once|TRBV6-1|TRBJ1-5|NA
TGTGCCAGCAGTGTTGGAGACAGCTATCAGCCCCAGCATTTT
CASSVGDSYQPQHF
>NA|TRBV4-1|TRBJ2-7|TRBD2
TGCGCCAGCAGCCAAGTACCCGCCGGATGGACTAGCGGATTCTACGAGCAGTACTTC
CASSQVPAGWTSGFYEQYF
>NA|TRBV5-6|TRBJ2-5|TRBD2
TGTGCCAGCAGCCGCTGGACTAGCGCCAACCAAGAGACCCAGTACTTC
CASSRWTSANQETQYF
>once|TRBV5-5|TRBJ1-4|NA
TGTGCCAGCAGCTCAAGGGGGTATGAAAAACTGTTTTTT
CASSSRGYEKLFF
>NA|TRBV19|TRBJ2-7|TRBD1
TGTGCCAGTAGTAAGACCGGGACAGCCGGCTACGAGCAGTACTTC
CASSKTGTAGYEQYF
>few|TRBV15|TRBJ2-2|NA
TGTGCCACCAGCAGTCCCTGGGGTACGAACACCGGGGAGCTGTTTTTT
CATSSPWGTNTGELFF
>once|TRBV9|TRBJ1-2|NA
TGTGCCAGCCGGAAAAACTCAAGAAAGACCTATGGCTACACCTTC
CASRKNSRKTYGYTF
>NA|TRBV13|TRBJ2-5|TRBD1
TGTGCCAGCAGCACGACGACAGGGAAAGAGACCCAGTACTTC
CASSTTTGKETQYF
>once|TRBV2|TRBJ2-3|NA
TGTGCCAGCAGTGAAACTTTCACAGATACGCAGTATTTT
CASSETFTDTQYF
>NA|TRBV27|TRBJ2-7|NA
TGTGCCAGCCGCACTGGAGGGGTAAACGAGCAGTACTTC
CASRTGGVNEQYF
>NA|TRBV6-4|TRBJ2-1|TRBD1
TGTGCCAGCAGCCTCGGACAGGGGGTATCTTACAATGAGCAGTTCTTC
CASSLGQGVSYNEQFF
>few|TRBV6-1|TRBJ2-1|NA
TGTGCCAGCAGTTTTGGGGGGGGCACTGAGCAGTTCTTC
CASSFGGGTEQFF
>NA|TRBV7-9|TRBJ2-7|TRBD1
TGTGCCAGCAGCCCAGAGGCAGGGGGTACGGGTCGAAAGCAGTACTTC
CASSPEAGGTGRKQYF
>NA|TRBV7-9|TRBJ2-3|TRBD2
TGTGCCAGCAGCGGCCCCGGAGCGGGAGCTACAGATACGCAGTATTTT
CASSGPGAGATDTQYF
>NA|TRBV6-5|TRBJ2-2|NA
TGTGCCAGCAGTGTGGAGGAAACCGGGGAGCTGTTTTTT
CASSVEETGELFF
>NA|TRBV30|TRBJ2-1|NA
TGTGCCTGGAGTGTAGGGGACAATGAGCAGTTCTTC
CAWSVGDNEQFF
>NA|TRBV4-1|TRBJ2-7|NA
TGCGCCAGCAGCCAAGATATGCGTAATGCCTACGAGCAGTACTTC
CASSQDMRNAYEQYF
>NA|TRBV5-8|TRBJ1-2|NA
TGTGCCAGCCATGATCCACGAAAGACCTATGGCTACACCTTC
CASHDPRKTYGYTF
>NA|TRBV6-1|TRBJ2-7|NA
TGTGCCAGCTCCGAGGGGCTAGCCTACGAGCAGTACTTC
CASSEGLAYEQYF
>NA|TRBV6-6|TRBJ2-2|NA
TGTGCCAGCAGTTACGCGAACACCGGGGAGCTGTTTTTT
CASSYANTGELFF
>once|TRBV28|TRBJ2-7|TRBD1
TGTGCCAGCAGGTCCGGGACAGGGAACTACGAGCAGTACTTC
CASRSGTGNYEQYF
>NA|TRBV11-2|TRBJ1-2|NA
TGTGCCAGCAGCGGACGGACACTCCATAACTATGGCTACACCTTC
CASSGRTLHNYGYTF
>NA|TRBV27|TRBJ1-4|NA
TGTGCCAGCAGTCCCAGGGAGTATGAAAAACTGTTTTTT
CASSPREYEKLFF
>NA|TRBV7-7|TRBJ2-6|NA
TGTGCCAGCAGCGCGTGGGGAGTGCCACAAAGTCGGGCCAACGTCCTGACTTTC
CASSAWGVPQSRANVLTF
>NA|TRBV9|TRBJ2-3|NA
TGTGCCAGCAGCGGCGAAGGCGATACGCAGTATTTT
CASSGEGDTQYF
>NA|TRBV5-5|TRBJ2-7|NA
TGTGCCAGCAGCTTGGTCACCAGGGGATCCTACGAGCAGTACTTC
CASSLVTRGSYEQYF
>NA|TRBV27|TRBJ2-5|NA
TGTGCCAGCAGTCGGCGGGGGACCCAGTACTTC
CASSRRGTQYF
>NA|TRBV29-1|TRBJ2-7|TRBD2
TGCAGCGTTGATGCTAGCGGGGACACCTACGAGCAGTACTTC
CSVDASGDTYEQYF
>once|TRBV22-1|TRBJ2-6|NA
TGTCCTGGGAGCCAGGCGAGCGAACAAAGTCGGGCCAACGTCCTGACTTTC
CPGSQASEQSRANVLTF
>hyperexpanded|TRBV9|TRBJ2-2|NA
TGTGCCAGCAGCGTACCCCGAGAGGGGGAGAACACCGGGGAGCTGTTTTTT
CASSVPREGENTGELFF
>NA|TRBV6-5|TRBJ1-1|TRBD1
TGTGCCAGCAGTTACGACAGGGAGGCTTTCTTT
CASSYDREAFF
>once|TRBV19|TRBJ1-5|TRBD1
TGTGCCAGTAGTAAGGGGACAGATTATCAGCCCCAGCATTTT
CASSKGTDYQPQHF
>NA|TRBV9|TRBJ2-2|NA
TGTGCCAGCAGCGTCGACAGGAACACCGGGGAGCTGTTTTTT
CASSVDRNTGELFF
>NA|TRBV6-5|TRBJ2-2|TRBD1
TGTGCCAGCAGTGGGATGACAGGGGTGGCCGGGGAGCTGTTTTTT
CASSGMTGVAGELFF